This entry concerns a single T cell receptor beta chain. The antigen is unknown. Primers: 60 Vbeta forward and 13 Jbeta reverse. Assay used: immunoSEQ multiplex PCR; TCRdb lists only in-frame clones, some missing. The table has roughly 120,000 clones, approximately 76% seen once. Healthy people donating bone marrow made up the donors. The data originate from a study of cytomegalovirus exposure and HLA in healthy donors. Study at large: Counted in an early data release were about 85 million unique TCRs from HLA-typed donors. Of some 400 genotyped donors, more than 65% grouped in the Caucasian-associated ancestry cluster. Overall study results and limits: Equally common other TCR beta chains were less clonally expanded than HLA-associated ones, a later analysis found.

What was sequenced was PBMCs. The receptor was isolated from a man over 45 in good health and CMV-seropositive.

CDR3 region: CASSPVSHTDTQYF. The CDR3 DNA sequence: TGTGCCAGCAGCCCGGTGTCCCACACAGATACGCAGTATTTT. The chain joins TRBV28 to TRBJ2-3; no firm D call. The germline V and J ends were trimmed by 6 bases and 2 bases, with 12 bases remaining between them. From germline, CDR1 is MDHEN and CDR2 SYDVKM. The CDR3 has 14 amino acids.